This T cell receptor (beta chain) emerged from a study of T cell repertoires in cytomegalovirus infection. Using its own MiXCR run on the reads, TCRdb lists one record per CDR3 protein. The sample records roughly 310,000 distinct CDR3 sequences, 25% to 30% being singletons. A note on this clonotype: Its antigen is not known.

Trimming cost V 0 bases and J 0 bases, with 5 bases left between them. Germline V gene data show CDR1 as LGHNA and CDR2 as YNFKEQ. The CDR3 loop spans 15 amino acids. Overall study findings and caveats: In two of eight donors, the top clonotype was HLA-C-restricted CMV-specific.

This TCR derives from a human donor in good health (CMV status not recorded). Some clones in this sample may be carry-over from other donors' samples. The sample was cultured PBMCs, taken from culture after CMV antigen stimulation. The chain recombines TRBV4-2 with TRBJ1-4; no clear D. The CDR3 here is CASSQDYATNEKLFF. The CDR3 bases are TGTGCCAGCAGCCAAGATTACGCAACTAATGAAAAACTGTTTTTT.